This entry lists 24 T cell receptor beta chains sequenced from one sample in a study of cytomegalovirus exposure and HLA in healthy donors. The PCR had 60 Vbeta and 13 Jbeta primers. The repertoire was sequenced with immunoSEQ multiplex PCR; TCRdb's copy has only in-frame clones and lacks some. There are over 150,000 clones in the sample; over 65% occur only once, and 2.1% lies in the top ten. Sequenced material: PBMCs. The source of these receptors is a man aged 25-40 years in good health and CMV-seronegative.

The chain couples TRBV11-2 to TRBJ1-1; no firm D call. Germline CDR1 is SGHAT and CDR2 is FQNNGV. Trimming removed 0 bases at V and 8 bases at J, with 7 bases between. The CDR3 consists of 12 residues. The CDR3: CASSLEAGEAFF. CDR3 sequence (DNA): TGTGCCAGCAGCTTAGAGGCCGGGGAAGCTTTCTTT.

This clone was observed a handful of times. The DNA of the CDR3 is TGTGCCAGCAGCTTAGTCAGCTACAATGAGCAGTTCTTC. Its protein is CASSLVSYNEQFF. This chain joins TRBV7-8 and TRBJ2-1; D gene uncertain. Trimming took off 1 base at V and 3 bases at J, with 4 bases between the two ends. The CDR3 loop spans 13 amino acids. The germline V gene encodes CDR1 SGHVS and CDR2 FQNEAQ.

The genes are TRBV7-9 and TRBJ2-7; maybe TRBD1 (5 bases). Trimming removed 5 bases from V and 6 bases from J, with 14 bases in between. The CDR3 runs 13 residues. Germline V gene sequence: CDR1 SEHNR, CDR2 FQNEAQ (reference sequence). The CDR3 protein is CASSGSGPGEQYF. The DNA for the CDR3 is TGTGCCAGCAGCGGATCAGGGCCCGGCGAGCAGTACTTC. The complete variable domain, with remaining parts taken from reference TRBV7-9 and TRBJ2-7, reads DTGVSQNPRHKITKRGQNVTFRCDPISEHNRLYWYRQTLGQGPEFLTYFQNEAQLEKSRLLSDRFSAERPKGSFSTLEIQRTEQGDSAMYLCASSGSGPGEQYFGPGTRLTVT.

The rearrangement joins TRBV25-1 to TRBJ1-1; TRBD1 matches 10 bases. Unmatched junction bases numbered 7, after V lost 7 bases and J lost 5 bases. The germline V gene has CDR1 MGHDK and CDR2 SYGVNS. The CDR3 has 14 residues. The CDR3 reads CASKGQGLSTEAFF. The CDR3 region has the DNA TGTGCCAGCAAGGGACAGGGGCTATCTACTGAAGCTTTCTTT.

This clone was seen a single time. CDR3 sequence (DNA): TGTGCCAGCAGCTTAGGGACTTCAGGGGTTAGCAATCAGCCCCAGCATTTT. It yields the protein CASSLGTSGVSNQPQHF. The rearrangement uses TRBV7-9 and TRBJ1-5; D perhaps matches TRBD1 (6 bases). The CDR3 extends over 17 amino acids. V gave up 1 base and J gave up 0 bases, with 13 bases separating them. Germline assignment: CDR1 SEHNR and CDR2 FQNEAQ (reference sequence).

The chain joins TRBV7-9 to TRBJ1-5; D gene uncertain. The V and J ends lost 5 bases and 0 bases respectively, with 8 bases between them. CDR3 length equals 14 residues. From germline, CDR1 is SEHNR and CDR2 FQNEAQ (reference sequence). The CDR3 DNA follows: TGTGCCAGCAGCACCACTGATAGCAATCAGCCCCAGCATTTT. It yields the protein CASSTTDSNQPQHF.

This chain connects TRBV6-1 to TRBJ1-6; 7 positions agree with TRBD1. The trim removed 6 bases at V and 1 base at J, leaving 3 bases unmatched. This CDR3 region has 15 residues. The germline gives CDR1 MNHNS, CDR2 SASEGT. The CDR3 nucleotides are TGTGCCAGCAGAGACAGGGCATCCTATAATTCACCCCTCCACTTT. Protein sequence: CASRDRASYNSPLHF.

Details on this clone: A junction boundary mismatches the germline segment, possibly from a read error. The chain has TRBV7-9 and TRBJ1-6, with 7 bases aligning to TRBD1. Germline-derived CDR1 and CDR2 are SEHNR and FQNEAQ (reference sequence). The CDR3 covers 17 residues. CDR3 coding DNA: TGTGCCAGCAGCTTAGACCGGGACAGCGCCTATAATTCACCCCTCAACTTT. It codes for CASSLDRDSAYNSPLNF.

A remark on this clone: This specimen includes other DNA sequences encoding the same CDR3. The J gene is TRBJ2-5, the V gene TRBV20-1, with 8 positions matching TRBD2. The CDR3 sequence is 11 residues long. The V segment lost 6 bases and the J segment 4 bases; nucleotides outside the gene matches: 1. Looked up from germline, CDR1 is DFQATT and CDR2 is SNEGSKA (reference sequence). The CDR3 loop reads CSASGGETQYF. Here the CDR3 DNA reads TGCAGTGCGAGCGGGGGAGAGACCCAGTACTTC.

V usage is TRBV5-6 and J usage is TRBJ1-1, with TRBD1 as a possible D gene (5 bases). The CDR3 is 14 amino acids. CDR1 is SGHDT and CDR2 is YYEEEE in the germline V gene. Trimming took 0 bases from V and 1 from J, leaving 7 bases between them. The CDR3 region has the DNA TGTGCCAGCAGCTTGGCCAGGGCGAACACTGAAGCTTTCTTT. Protein product: CASSLARANTEAFF.

There are a few counts of this clone. This chain joins TRBV6-1 and TRBJ2-2; 14 nucleotides line up with TRBD2. The germline V gene has CDR1 MNHNS and CDR2 SASEGT. V shed 4 bases and J 6 bases; nucleotides not matched to a gene: 1. The CDR3 contains 15 residues. The CDR3 is CASSGLAGGPGELFF. For the CDR3, the DNA is TGTGCCAGCAGTGGACTAGCGGGGGGGCCCGGGGAGCTGTTTTTT.

The chain links TRBV6-5 to TRBJ1-4, with TRBD1 matching 7 bases. Per the germline V gene, CDR1 is MNHEY and CDR2 is SVGAGI. After removal of 4 bases from V and 8 bases from J, the junction contained 10 bases not matched to a gene. The CDR3 contains 15 residues. This CDR3 reads CASSLWQGVNEKLFF. The CDR3 region has the DNA TGTGCCAGCAGTTTATGGCAGGGGGTAAACGAAAAACTGTTTTTT.

The V gene is TRBV5-4, the J gene TRBJ2-2, with 8 bases that match TRBD1. The CDR3 covers 16 residues. With V trimmed by 2 bases and J by 0 bases, 3 bases remained unmatched. The V gene's germline CDR1 is SGHNT and CDR2 YYREEE (reference sequence). The CDR3 spells CASSFDRGANTGELFF. The CDR3 nucleotides are TGTGCCAGCAGCTTTGACAGGGGTGCGAACACCGGGGAGCTGTTTTTT.

The gene calls are TRBV6-5 and TRBJ2-7, with 7 bases matching TRBD1. J gave up 6 bases and V 5 bases, and 1 base lay outside the gene matches. Germline loops: CDR1 MNHEY, CDR2 SVGAGI. The CDR3 runs to 11 residues. As DNA, the CDR3 is TGTGCCAGCAGTAGGGGGCTCGAGCAGTACTTC. This gives the protein CASSRGLEQYF.

This chain uses TRBV5-1 with TRBJ2-5, with TRBD2 matching 11 bases. The J segment lost 4 bases and the V segment lost 2 bases, leaving 1 base of the junction unmatched. In germline, CDR1 is SGHRS, CDR2 YFSETQ. This CDR3 region has 14 residues. This CDR3 reads CASSFSGGAETQYF. Here the CDR3 DNA reads TGCGCCAGCAGCTTTAGCGGGGGGGCAGAGACCCAGTACTTC. The full variable domain, in which reference TRBV5-1 and TRBJ2-5 provide the parts outside the CDR3, is KAGVTQTPRYLIKTRGQQVTLSCSPISGHRSVSWYQQTPGQGLQFLFEYFSETQRNKGNFPGRFSGRQFSNSRSEMNVSTLELGDSALYLCASSFSGGAETQYFGPGTRLLVL.

This rearrangement joins TRBV7-2 to TRBJ2-3; D not certain. Trimming removed 1 base from V and 4 bases from J, with 3 bases in between. Germline assignment: CDR1 SGHTA and CDR2 FQGNSA. CDR3 length: 12 residues. For the CDR3, the DNA is TGTGCCAGCAGCTTAGGGCCAGATACGCAGTATTTT. It specifies CASSLGPDTQYF.

This chain connects TRBV6-1 to TRBJ2-7; tentative D call: TRBD2 (5 bases). CDR1 and CDR2 from the germline V gene are MNHNS and SASEGT. The CDR3 is 14 amino acids. V dropped 2 bases and J dropped 3 bases, with 11 bases sitting between them. CDR3 coding DNA: TGTGCCAGCAGTGAAACTGGACTCGACTACGAGCAGTACTTC. Encoded protein: CASSETGLDYEQYF.

The chain links TRBV28 to TRBJ1-2, with 10 bases fitting TRBD1. There are 15 residues in the CDR3. With V trimmed by 5 bases and J by 4 bases, 7 bases remained unmatched. Germline V gene data show CDR1 as MDHEN and CDR2 as SYDVKM. Here the CDR3 reads CASSPVGTGVYGYTF. The CDR3 DNA reads TGTGCCAGCAGTCCGGTAGGGACAGGGGTCTATGGCTACACCTTC.

The chain carries TRBV25-1 and TRBJ2-2; 7 nucleotides match TRBD1. Germline V gene sequence: CDR1 MGHDK, CDR2 SYGVNS. Trimming cost V 6 bases and J 0 bases; bases outside gene matches: 7. The CDR3 has 16 amino acids. The CDR3 here is CASRETGKANTGELFF. The CDR3 DNA follows: TGTGCCAGCAGGGAGACAGGGAAGGCGAACACCGGGGAGCTGTTTTTT.

CDR3 protein: CASSQVGGEEKLFF. The CDR3 coding sequence is TGCGCCAGCAGCCAGGTGGGGGGTGAGGAAAAACTGTTTTTT. This chain links TRBV4-3 with TRBJ1-4; maybe TRBD1 (5 bases). The germline V gene has CDR1 LGHNA and CDR2 YSLEER. V shed 3 bases and J shed 8 bases, with 13 bases lying between them. CDR3 length equals 14 residues.

The chain joins TRBV19 to TRBJ1-3; weak D call: TRBD1 (6 bases). Germline V gene lookup returns CDR1 LNHDA and CDR2 SQIVND (reference sequence). The CDR3 consists of 17 residues. Trimming took 2 bases from V and 0 from J, leaving 14 bases between them. The CDR3 nucleotides are TGTGCCAGTAGTATAACCGGACAGTCGCTCTCTGGAAACACCATATATTTT. It is translated as CASSITGQSLSGNTIYF.

V is TRBV6-5 and J is TRBJ2-5; D is ambiguous. Trimming cost V 2 bases and J 4 bases, with 2 bases left between them. This CDR3 region has 11 residues. In germline, CDR1 is MNHEY, CDR2 SVGAGI. The CDR3: CASSYRETQYF. DNA of the CDR3: TGTGCCAGCAGTTACCGAGAGACCCAGTACTTC.

This clone was detected only a few times. V usage is TRBV4-1 and J usage is TRBJ1-3; D is unresolved. Germline CDR1 is MGHRA and CDR2 is YSYEKL. CDR3 size: 15 residues. Trimming left V 4 bases short and J 0 bases short, with 10 bases between. CDR3: CASSPTVFSGNTIYF. The CDR3 region has the DNA TGCGCCAGCAGCCCAACAGTGTTCTCTGGAAACACCATATATTTT.

The J gene is TRBJ1-1, the V gene TRBV7-2, with 9 bases lining up with TRBD1. CDR1 and CDR2 from the germline V gene are SGHTA and FQGNSA. The CDR3 is 16 residues long. J lost 5 bases, V lost 4 bases, and 11 bases had no gene match. The CDR3 region has the DNA TGTGCCAGCAGCTCCGGATACAGGGGGCGGGGAACTGAAGCTTTCTTT. Translating it yields CASSSGYRGRGTEAFF.